This passage covers 28 T cell receptor beta chains from one sample sequenced in a study of STAT3 mutations in large granular lymphocyte leukemia. Study-level results: At least one immunodominant TCR beta clonotype appeared in every T-cell large granular lymphocyte leukemia patient.

Their antigens remain unidentified. The table came from immunoSEQ multiplex PCR; TCRdb's copy has only in-frame clones and leaves some out. There are around 10,000 clones in the sample; around 57% occur only once, and roughly 8.5% lies in the top ten. Sequenced material: peripheral blood mononuclear cells. These receptors all stem from a boy between 5 and 17 years old with T-cell large granular lymphocyte leukemia. Some clones in this sample may be carry-over from other donors' samples.

This clone has only a few counts. This CDR3 reads CASSHLSSGTESYGYTF. Written as DNA, the CDR3 is TGTGCCAGCAGCCACCTTTCGTCCGGGACAGAGAGCTATGGCTACACCTTC. The chain couples TRBV4-2 to TRBJ1-2, with TRBD1 matching over 7 bases. CDR3 length: 17 amino acids. Germline V lookup: CDR1 LGHNA, CDR2 YNFKEQ. The J segment lost 4 bases and the V segment lost 3 bases, leaving 14 bases of the junction unmatched.

V is TRBV29-1 and J is TRBJ2-1, with no clear D. Per germline, CDR1 SQVTM and CDR2 ANQGSEA. This CDR3 comprises 12 residues. Trimming removed 4 bases from V and 9 bases from J, with 13 bases in between. The CDR3 DNA is TGCAGCGTTGGACCGCTCGCGGCTGAGCAGTTCTTC. This codes for CSVGPLAAEQFF.

This clone has only a few counts. The rearrangement uses TRBV7-9 and TRBJ2-7; D is uncertain. This CDR3 is 13 amino acids long. Germline assignment: CDR1 SEHNR and CDR2 FQNEAQ (reference sequence). V lost 1 base, J lost 5 bases, and 9 bases lay in between. Here the CDR3 DNA reads TGTGCCAGCAGCTTAGGTCTAAACGACGAGCAGTACTTC. Translated, it gives CASSLGLNDEQYF.

This sequence joins TRBV5-1 and TRBJ1-2; D remains unclear. CDR3 length: 13 amino acids. Germline V gene data show CDR1 as SGHRS and CDR2 as YFSETQ. The ends were cut back, 4 bases at V and 0 bases at J, with 7 bases in the middle. The CDR3 sequence is CASSPDPNYGYTF. The CDR3 DNA reads as TGCGCCAGCAGCCCCGACCCTAACTATGGCTACACCTTC. Full variable domain (missing parts from reference TRBV5-1 and TRBJ1-2): KAGVTQTPRYLIKTRGQQVTLSCSPISGHRSVSWYQQTPGQGLQFLFEYFSETQRNKGNFPGRFSGRQFSNSRSEMNVSTLELGDSALYLCASSPDPNYGYTFGSGTRLTVV.

The chain links TRBV4-1 to TRBJ2-5, with D perhaps matching TRBD2 (7 bases). Trimming took 4 bases from V and 5 from J, leaving 20 bases between them. The length of the CDR3 is 16 residues. Germline V gives CDR1 MGHRA, CDR2 YSYEKL. The CDR3 loop reads CASSPVGASGGETQYF. In DNA form, the CDR3 reads TGCGCCAGCAGCCCCGTCGGTGCCTCGGGGGGCGAGACCCAGTACTTC.

The rearrangement joins TRBV14 to TRBJ2-7; 8 bases line up with TRBD1. The CDR3 consists of 14 residues. Trimming cost V 4 bases and J 3 bases; bases outside gene matches: 5. Germline values: CDR1 SGHDN, CDR2 FVKESK. The CDR3 protein is CASSPDRARYEQYF. In nucleotides, the CDR3 is TGTGCCAGCAGCCCGGACAGGGCCCGCTACGAGCAGTACTTC.

The rearrangement uses TRBV18 and TRBJ1-6, with unresolved D. CDR3 length: 13 residues. Germline CDR1 reads KGHSH; CDR2 reads LQKENI. Trimming stripped 2 bases from V and 13 bases from J, with 12 bases between. In nucleotides, the CDR3 is TGTGCCAGCTCACCATCGAGTGAGTCTCCCCTCCACTTT. Protein: CASSPSSESPLHF.

The CDR3 nucleotides are TGTGCCAGCAGTGAGTTTGAGGAACACGTGGGCTACACCTTC. Its translation: CASSEFEEHVGYTF. This chain links TRBV6-1 with TRBJ1-2; D gene unclear. CDR1 MNHNS and CDR2 SASEGT come from the germline V gene. Trimming took 3 bases from V and 8 from J, leaving 16 bases between them. This CDR3 region has 14 residues.

This chain connects TRBV30 to TRBJ2-1; 11 nucleotides line up with TRBD1. V was clipped by 3 bases and J by 3 bases; unmatched bases: 7. Germline V lookup: CDR1 GTSNPN, CDR2 SVGIG (reference sequence). This CDR3 spans 16 amino acids. CDR3 sequence reads: CAWRGRDRGNYNEQFF. Written as DNA, the CDR3 is TGTGCCTGGAGGGGACGGGACAGGGGGAACTACAATGAGCAGTTCTTC.

This clone was seen a handful of times. J is TRBJ1-6 and V is TRBV9; a possible D gene is TRBD1 (5 bases). CDR3 size: 14 residues. CDR1 is SGDLS and CDR2 is YYNGEE in the germline V gene. Between the trimmed V and J ends, which lost 6 bases and 9 bases, there was a span of 16 bases. Here the CDR3 DNA reads TGTGCCAGCACCGCGCAGGGTTTTGGTTCACCCCTCCACTTT. Translated, it gives CASTAQGFGSPLHF.

The chain is built from TRBV5-6 and TRBJ2-7; D possibly corresponds to TRBD2 (6 bases). This CDR3 is built from 14 residues. Trimming cost V 5 bases and J 1 base, with 13 bases left between them. Looked up from germline, CDR1 is SGHDT and CDR2 is YYEEEE. The CDR3 DNA sequence: TGTGCCAGCAGAATGGAGGGTGAATCCTACGAGCAGTACTTC. Amino acids: CASRMEGESYEQYF.

This clone was observed a handful of times. J is TRBJ2-5 and V is TRBV5-1, with 11 nucleotides matching TRBD2. The germline V gene has CDR1 SGHRS and CDR2 YFSETQ. The CDR3 runs to 14 residues. Trimming took 6 bases from V and 3 from J; bases not matched to a gene: 4. CDR3 in amino acids: CASTPGLAEETQYF. In DNA, the CDR3 is TGCGCCAGCACCCCGGGACTAGCGGAAGAGACCCAGTACTTC. Full variable domain (rest looked up from reference TRBV5-1 and TRBJ2-5): KAGVTQTPRYLIKTRGQQVTLSCSPISGHRSVSWYQQTPGQGLQFLFEYFSETQRNKGNFPGRFSGRQFSNSRSEMNVSTLELGDSALYLCASTPGLAEETQYFGPGTRLLVL.

This clone is medium-sized in the sample. The chain is built from TRBV4-2 and TRBJ1-1; tentatively, D is TRBD1 (6 bases). CDR3 length equals 15 residues. CDR1 is LGHNA and CDR2 is YNFKEQ in the germline V gene. Trimming took off 1 base at V and 0 bases at J, with 9 bases between the two ends. CDR3 nucleotides: TGTGCCAGCAGCCAAGGTACAGGGATGAACACTGAAGCTTTCTTT. Its translation: CASSQGTGMNTEAFF.

This chain links TRBV6-6 with TRBJ1-4; D not certain. The CDR3 extends over 12 amino acids. Deletions cut 6 bases from V and 5 bases from J, with 7 bases between. The germline CDR1 and CDR2 sequences are MNHNY and SVGAGI (reference sequence). This CDR3 reads CASRMGNEKLFF. CDR3 coding DNA: TGTGCCAGCAGAATGGGGAATGAAAAACTGTTTTTT.

The rearrangement uses TRBV30 and TRBJ1-5; TRBD1 aligns across 7 bases. CDR3 length: 14 amino acids. V dropped 0 bases and J dropped 5; count of bases not matched to a gene: 4. Germline CDR1 reads GTSNPN; CDR2 reads SVGIG (reference sequence). The CDR3 DNA reads as TGTGCCTGGAGTGTAGGGCAGGGGGATCAGCCCCAGCATTTT. Protein product: CAWSVGQGDQPQHF. Supplemented by reference TRBV30 and TRBJ1-5, the full variable domain reads SQTIHQWPATLVQPVGSPLSLECTVEGTSNPNLYWYRQAAGRGLQLLFYSVGIGQISSEVPQNLSASRPQDRQFILSSKKLLLSDSGFYLCAWSVGQGDQPQHFGDGTRLSIL.

This clone has just one count. V is TRBV7-2 and J is TRBJ2-3, with 10 bases lining up with TRBD2. Trimming cost V 4 bases and J 7 bases; bases outside gene matches: 8. This CDR3 is built from 15 residues. Germline CDR1 is SGHTA and CDR2 is FQGNSA. CDR3 in amino acids: CASSSQRGGGYTQYF. CDR3 coding DNA: TGTGCCAGCAGCTCCCAGCGGGGGGGCGGGTATACGCAGTATTTT. Complete variable domain (other parts from reference TRBV7-2 and TRBJ2-3): GAGVSQSPSNKVTEKGKDVELRCDPISGHTALYWYRQSLGQGLEFLIYFQGNSAPDKSGLPSDRFSAERTGGSVSTLTIQRTQQEDSAVYLCASSSQRGGGYTQYFGPGTRLTVL.

The V gene is TRBV29-1, the J gene TRBJ2-7, with 12 bases lining up with TRBD2. This CDR3 region has 14 residues. In germline, CDR1 is SQVTM, CDR2 ANQGSEA. Trimming took 6 bases from V and 0 from J; bases not matched to a gene: 3. This chain's CDR3 is CSVQTSGSSYEQYF. CDR3 in DNA: TGCAGCGTCCAGACTAGCGGGAGCTCCTACGAGCAGTACTTC.

The genes are TRBV28 and TRBJ2-7; 7 nucleotides agree with TRBD1. CDR3 length equals 17 residues. The germline V gene encodes CDR1 MDHEN and CDR2 SYDVKM. V dropped 3 bases and J dropped 6; count of bases not matched to a gene: 17. The CDR3 protein is CASSFPADRRQFGEQYF. DNA of the CDR3: TGTGCCAGCAGTTTCCCAGCGGACAGGCGGCAATTCGGCGAGCAGTACTTC.

The chain couples TRBV5-1 to TRBJ2-1; 10 nucleotides agree with TRBD1. The CDR3 extends over 15 amino acids. The germline V gene encodes CDR1 SGHRS and CDR2 YFSETQ. V was clipped by 5 bases and J by 5 bases; unmatched bases: 7. CDR3: CASSRRDRGNNEQFF. The CDR3 DNA reads TGCGCCAGCAGTCGACGGGACAGGGGCAACAATGAGCAGTTCTTC.

The chain has TRBV28 and TRBJ1-5, with D perhaps TRBD1 (5 bases). The V end was cut by 6 bases, the J end by 3 bases, with 21 bases between. Germline V lookup: CDR1 MDHEN, CDR2 SYDVKM. CDR3 length: 17 amino acids. The CDR3 protein is CASSPKRHRGFNQPQHF. The CDR3 DNA is TGTGCCAGCAGCCCTAAAAGACACCGGGGCTTCAATCAGCCCCAGCATTTT.

The chain links TRBV30 to TRBJ2-1; D is undetermined. The CDR3 loop spans 11 amino acids. Per germline, CDR1 GTSNPN and CDR2 SVGIG (reference sequence). Deletions cut 2 bases from V and 2 bases from J, with 1 base between. The CDR3 sequence: CAWSTYNEQFF. Here the CDR3 DNA reads TGTGCCTGGAGTACCTACAATGAGCAGTTCTTC.

The CDR3 loop reads CASSPDSYPEAFF. CDR3 DNA: TGTGCCAGCAGTCCGGACAGTTATCCTGAAGCTTTCTTT. The chain recombines TRBV6-5 with TRBJ1-1, with D perhaps TRBD1 (6 bases). Between the trimmed V and J ends, which lost 5 bases and 6 bases, there was a span of 13 bases. The CDR3 runs 13 residues. CDR1 and CDR2 from the germline V gene are MNHEY and SVGAGI.

The gene calls are TRBV27 and TRBJ2-7, with D maybe TRBD1 (5 bases). V lost 3 bases to trimming and J lost 7 bases, with 13 bases between them. Looked up from germline, CDR1 is MNHEY and CDR2 is SMNVEV (reference sequence). The CDR3 is 13 amino acids. The CDR3 nucleotides read TGTGCCAGCAGTTTTGCAGGGCTGGGTGAGCAGTACTTC. Protein product: CASSFAGLGEQYF.

The chain combines TRBV30 with TRBJ2-5; a weak D match, TRBD2 (5 bases). Trimming removed 2 bases from V and 5 bases from J, with 12 bases in between. CDR3 length: 13 residues. From germline, CDR1 is GTSNPN and CDR2 SVGIG (reference sequence). DNA for the CDR3: TGTGCCTGGAGTTCCCGCGGGTTCGAGACCCAGTACTTC. Amino acids: CAWSSRGFETQYF.

The gene calls are TRBV5-4 and TRBJ2-5; D gene ambiguous. Germline loops: CDR1 SGHNT, CDR2 YYREEE (reference sequence). The CDR3 runs 12 residues. Trimming removed 2 bases at V and 3 bases at J, with 5 bases between. CDR3 loop: CASSLWEETQYF. CDR3 bases: TGTGCCAGCAGCTTATGGGAAGAGACCCAGTACTTC.

In its sample, this clone was seen a few times. This chain links TRBV12-5 with TRBJ1-5, with TRBD1 matching 7 bases. The germline CDR1 and CDR2 sequences are LGHNT and FRNRAP. With V trimmed by 7 bases and J by 5 bases, 8 bases remained unmatched. The CDR3 contains 14 residues. The CDR3 nucleotides are TGTGCTAGTGTCGGACAGGATCTACATCAGCCCCAGCATTTT. This codes for CASVGQDLHQPQHF.

This clone was seen only a few times. V usage is TRBV30 and J usage is TRBJ1-2; 7 nucleotides line up with TRBD1. J gave up 0 bases and V 4 bases, and 8 bases lay outside the gene matches. The CDR3 extends over 15 amino acids. CDR1 is GTSNPN, CDR2 SVGIG, per germline (reference sequence). The CDR3 here is CAWTLSGGSNYGYTF. CDR3 coding DNA: TGTGCCTGGACTTTATCAGGGGGATCTAACTATGGCTACACCTTC.

The chain has TRBV2 and TRBJ2-7; TRBD1 agrees at 7 bases. Losses at the gene ends were 8 bases for V and 3 bases for J; bases not matched to a gene: 10. Germline V gives CDR1 SNHLY, CDR2 FYNNEI. The CDR3 is made up of 14 amino acids. The CDR3 here is CASSYTGAHYEQYF. CDR3 DNA: TGTGCCAGCTCCTACACAGGGGCCCACTACGAGCAGTACTTC.